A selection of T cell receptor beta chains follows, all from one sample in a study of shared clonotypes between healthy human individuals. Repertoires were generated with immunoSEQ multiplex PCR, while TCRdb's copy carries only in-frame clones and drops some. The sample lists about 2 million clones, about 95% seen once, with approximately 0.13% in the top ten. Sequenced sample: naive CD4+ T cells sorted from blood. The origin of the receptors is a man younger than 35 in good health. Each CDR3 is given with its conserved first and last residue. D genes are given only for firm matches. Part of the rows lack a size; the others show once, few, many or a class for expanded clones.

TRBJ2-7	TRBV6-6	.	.	TGTGCCACCATGACAAGCTCCTACGAGCAGTACTTC	CATMTSSYEQYF
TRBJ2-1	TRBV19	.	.	TGTGCCAGTAGTATAGTACAGCGGGCGACTTACTGGGGCGGTGAGCAGTTCTTC	CASSIVQRATYWGGEQFF
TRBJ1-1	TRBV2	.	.	TGTGCCAGCAGGGCCGGCGGGATGGGTGAAGCTTTCTTT	CASRAGGMGEAFF
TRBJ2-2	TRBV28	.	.	TGTGCCAGCAGTTTGTCGGGAGCTAACACCGGGGAGCTGTTTTTT	CASSLSGANTGELFF
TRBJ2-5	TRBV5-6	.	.	TGTGCCAGCAGCTTGGGCGGGGTTGAGACCCAGTACTTC	CASSLGGVETQYF
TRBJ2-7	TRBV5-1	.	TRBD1	TGCGCCAGCAGCTCCACCGGGACAGGGGTCCTCGAGCAGTACTTC	CASSSTGTGVLEQYF
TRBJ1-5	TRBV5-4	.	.	TGTGCCAGCAGTTCAGGGCCTCTAAATCAGCCCCAGCATTTT	CASSSGPLNQPQHF
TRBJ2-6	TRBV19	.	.	TGTGCCAGTAGGACCTCTGGGGCCAACGTCCTGACTTTC	CASRTSGANVLTF
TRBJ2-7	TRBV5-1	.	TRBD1	TGCGCCAGCAGTTTGACAGGGGACTACGAGCAGTACTTC	CASSLTGDYEQYF
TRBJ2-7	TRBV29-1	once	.	TGCAGCGTTGAAAAGACCCCCTACGAGCAGTACTTC	CSVEKTPYEQYF
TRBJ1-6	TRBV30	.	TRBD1	TGTGCCTTTCAGGACAGGGGTTTTTATAATTCACCCCTCCACTTT	CAFQDRGFYNSPLHF